The 24 T cell receptor beta chains in this list originate from one sample, sequenced in a study of cytomegalovirus exposure and HLA in healthy donors. The PCR was carried out with 60 Vbeta primers and 13 Jbeta primers. The method was immunoSEQ multiplex PCR; TCRdb's version includes in-frame clones alone and lacks a portion of them. In the table there are 120,000 or so clones, roughly 80% of which are singletons. The sample comprised PBMCs. These receptors came from a male donor in good health and CMV-seronegative.

The V call is TRBV27, the J call TRBJ2-2, with D perhaps matching TRBD2 (5 bases). The germline V gene encodes CDR1 MNHEY and CDR2 SMNVEV (reference sequence). The CDR3 consists of 16 residues. Trimming cost V 4 bases and J 2 bases, with 14 bases left between them. The chain's CDR3 is CASSSPRTHNTGELFF. CDR3 DNA: TGTGCCAGCAGTTCTCCGCGGACTCACAACACCGGGGAGCTGTTTTTT.

The chain combines TRBV10-3 with TRBJ1-2; D is ambiguous. CDR3 length: 15 amino acids. Germline values: CDR1 ENHRY, CDR2 SYGVKD. V lost 6 bases, J lost 2 bases, and 16 bases lay in between. The CDR3 DNA follows: TGTGCCATCAGAGGCGGGGTGAGAGAGAACTATGGCTACACCTTC. Encoded protein: CAIRGGVRENYGYTF.

This clone came up a few times. The chain recombines TRBV13 with TRBJ1-2, with a weak D call TRBD1 (6 bases). V was shortened by 4 bases and J by 3 bases, with 15 bases between the two germline ends. From germline, CDR1 is PRHDT and CDR2 FYEKMQ (reference sequence). The CDR3 is 15 amino acids. CDR3 protein: CASSSGQPRDYGYTF. The CDR3 nucleotides are TGTGCCAGCAGCTCCGGACAGCCAAGGGACTATGGCTACACCTTC.

This sequence joins TRBV5-1 and TRBJ1-1, with TRBD1 as a possible D gene (5 bases). Germline-derived CDR1 and CDR2 are SGHRS and YFSETQ. Trimming pared 3 bases from V and 0 bases from J, leaving 9 bases between. The CDR3 spans 14 residues. CDR3 amino acids: CASSSPGVNTEAFF. The CDR3 DNA reads as TGCGCCAGCAGCTCGCCGGGGGTGAACACTGAAGCTTTCTTT.

Of note for this clone: Other DNA variants within this sample encode the same CDR3. The rearrangement uses TRBV14 and TRBJ1-2; D possibly corresponds to TRBD1 (5 bases). The CDR3 is made up of 13 amino acids. V was trimmed by 1 base and J by 6 bases, leaving 9 bases between them. Germline CDR1 and CDR2: SGHDN and FVKESK. DNA for the CDR3: TGTGCCAGCAGCCAAGCAGGGATCCATGGCTACACCTTC. Translating gives CASSQAGIHGYTF.

V is TRBV2 and J is TRBJ1-4; D unresolved. The CDR3 is made up of 15 amino acids. Looked up from germline, CDR1 is SNHLY and CDR2 is FYNNEI. V shed 4 bases and J shed 0 bases, with 9 bases lying between them. This CDR3 reads CASSVRGATNEKLFF. DNA for the CDR3: TGTGCCAGCAGTGTACGAGGTGCAACTAATGAAAAACTGTTTTTT.

This clone occurred once. J is TRBJ2-3 and V is TRBV27, with 9 positions matching TRBD2. V lost 5 bases, J lost 11 bases, and 5 bases stayed unmatched. Germline V gene sequence: CDR1 MNHEY, CDR2 SMNVEV (reference sequence). There are 12 residues in the CDR3. The CDR3, as DNA: TGTGCCAGCAGTCTCGCGGGGGGGAGGCAGTATTTT. This encodes CASSLAGGRQYF.

This sequence joins TRBV6-5 and TRBJ1-1; D possibly corresponds to TRBD1 (6 bases). CDR3 length: 16 residues. V shed 0 bases and J shed 1 base, with 12 bases lying between them. The germline gives CDR1 MNHEY, CDR2 SVGAGI. The CDR3 is CASSYSSQGQNTEAFF. CDR3 nucleotide sequence: TGTGCCAGCAGTTACTCGAGTCAGGGGCAGAACACTGAAGCTTTCTTT.

The rearrangement uses TRBV10-3 and TRBJ2-7; TRBD1 matches at 7 bases. V shed 6 bases, J shed 5 bases, and the junction held 7 bases outside the gene matches. This CDR3 contains 13 residues. Per germline, CDR1 ENHRY and CDR2 SYGVKD. CDR3 sequence (DNA): TGTGCCATCAGGGGACAGCAGGAAGACGAGCAGTACTTC. It encodes CAIRGQQEDEQYF.

The chain has TRBV9 and TRBJ1-2; weak D call: TRBD1 (5 bases). The germline gives CDR1 SGDLS, CDR2 YYNGEE. V was pared by 0 bases and J by 4 bases, with 13 bases between. The CDR3 loop spans 15 amino acids. CDR3 sequence: CASSVAKGLGYGYTF. CDR3 sequence (DNA): TGTGCCAGCAGCGTAGCTAAGGGGCTCGGCTATGGCTACACCTTC.

The rearrangement joins TRBV10-2 to TRBJ1-2, with D perhaps TRBD1 (5 bases). Between the trimmed V and J ends, which lost 10 bases and 1 base, there was a span of 7 bases. This CDR3 has 11 amino acids. The germline V gene encodes CDR1 WSHSY and CDR2 SAAADI. CDR3: CAIQGNYGYTF. CDR3 sequence (DNA): TGCGCCATCCAGGGTAACTATGGCTACACCTTC.

J is TRBJ2-6 and V is TRBV6-5; D may be TRBD1 (6 bases). The germline V and J ends were trimmed by 2 bases and 4 bases, with 12 bases remaining between them. The CDR3 consists of 16 residues. Per the germline V gene, CDR1 is MNHEY and CDR2 is SVGAGI. The CDR3 region has the DNA TGTGCCAGCAGTTACGGGGACAACCCCGGGGCCAACGTCCTGACTTTC. This encodes CASSYGDNPGANVLTF.

In this sample, this clone turned up once. The J gene is TRBJ2-1, the V gene TRBV5-1; 9 bases agree with TRBD2. Unmatched junction bases numbered 4, after V lost 0 bases and J lost 6 bases. The CDR3 totals 15 residues. The germline V gene encodes CDR1 SGHRS and CDR2 YFSETQ. The CDR3 loop reads CASSLASGIFNEQFF. Here the CDR3 DNA reads TGCGCCAGCAGCTTGGCTAGCGGGATTTTCAATGAGCAGTTCTTC.

V and J are TRBV20-1 and TRBJ2-3; TRBD2 matches at 7 bases. CDR3 length: 11 residues. After removal of 5 bases from V and 5 bases from J, the junction contained 1 base not matched to a gene. Germline CDR1 DFQATT, CDR2 SNEGSKA (reference sequence). As DNA, the CDR3 is TGCAGTGCTGGGAGGGGAGATACGCAGTATTTT. Translated, it gives CSAGRGDTQYF.

This clone was observed once. This sequence joins TRBV30 and TRBJ1-4, with D perhaps matching TRBD1 (6 bases). The V and J ends lost 4 bases and 7 bases respectively, with 19 bases between them. This CDR3 region has 15 residues. Germline V lookup: CDR1 GTSNPN, CDR2 SVGIG (reference sequence). As DNA, the CDR3 is TGTGCCTGGACCCTCTTGACAGGCTCAAGTGAAAAACTGTTTTTT. Its protein is CAWTLLTGSSEKLFF.

The V call is TRBV5-4, the J call TRBJ1-2; a possible D gene is TRBD1 (6 bases). V lost 0 bases to trimming and J lost 3 bases, with 6 bases between them. CDR3 length: 13 amino acids. Germline lookup yields CDR1 SGHNT and CDR2 YYREEE (reference sequence). The CDR3 spells CASSLGQDYGYTF. CDR3 DNA sequence: TGTGCCAGCAGCTTGGGACAGGACTATGGCTACACCTTC.

This clone was recorded a few times. The chain joins TRBV29-1 to TRBJ2-2; possible D gene TRBD1, 5 bases. The CDR3 length is 11 residues. Germline-derived CDR1 and CDR2 are SQVTM and ANQGSEA. V was clipped by 4 bases and J by 7 bases, with 7 bases between them. The CDR3: CSVGRGGELFF. CDR3 coding DNA: TGCAGCGTTGGAAGGGGCGGGGAGCTGTTTTTT.

The chain uses TRBV14 and TRBJ2-2; perhaps TRBD2 as D (6 bases). This CDR3 spans 15 amino acids. Germline lookup yields CDR1 SGHDN and CDR2 FVKESK. V dropped 8 bases and J dropped 3 bases, with 16 bases sitting between them. The CDR3 bases are TGTGCCAGCTCAAGGAGGGAGTCGGACACCGGGGAGCTGTTTTTT. As protein: CASSRRESDTGELFF.

This clone was counted only a few times. This sample also contains other DNA sequences that code for the same CDR3. The chain carries TRBV7-9 and TRBJ1-1, with TRBD1 matching over 7 bases. From germline, CDR1 is SEHNR and CDR2 FQNEAQ (reference sequence). The CDR3 has 14 residues. V lost 5 bases to trimming and J lost 0 bases; unmatched junction nucleotides: 3. CDR3 in DNA: TGTGCCAGCAGCCGAACAGGGGTGAACACTGAAGCTTTCTTT. Protein: CASSRTGVNTEAFF.

CDR3 coding DNA: TGTGCCAGCAGCAGCGGACTAGCGGGGGGAGGGGAGCAGTTCTTC. Amino acids: CASSSGLAGGGEQFF. The chain recombines TRBV7-2 with TRBJ2-1, with 14 bases that match TRBD2. Looked up from germline, CDR1 is SGHTA and CDR2 is FQGNSA. V dropped 5 bases and J dropped 10; count of bases not matched to a gene: 7. The CDR3 totals 15 residues.

The chain employs TRBV5-6 and TRBJ2-7, with 13 positions matching TRBD2. Looked up from germline, CDR1 is SGHDT and CDR2 is YYEEEE. V dropped 5 bases and J dropped 2; count of bases not matched to a gene: 10. The CDR3 consists of 17 residues. The CDR3 here is CASRQGLAGILTYEQYF. The DNA of the CDR3 is TGTGCCAGCAGACAGGGACTAGCGGGGATCCTAACCTACGAGCAGTACTTC.

V and J are TRBV23-1 and TRBJ2-7; 10 bases match TRBD2. TRBV23-1 is assigned to the ORF class and has an uncertain function. This CDR3 comprises 21 residues. The ends lost 7 bases at V and 0 bases at J; junction bases unmatched: 24. This CDR3 reads CASIGCPGLAIALTSSYEQYF. As DNA, the CDR3 is TGCGCCAGCATAGGTTGCCCGGGACTAGCGATAGCCCTAACTAGCTCCTACGAGCAGTACTTC.

The gene calls are TRBV30 and TRBJ2-1; 10 bases line up with TRBD2. This CDR3 spans 14 amino acids. Germline V gene data show CDR1 as GTSNPN and CDR2 as SVGIG (reference sequence). The V and J ends lost 0 bases and 6 bases, in that order; junction bases with no gene match: 2. The CDR3 DNA follows: TGTGCCTGGAGTGTAGGACTAGCGGCCAATGAGCAGTTCTTC. Translating gives CAWSVGLAANEQFF. The entire variable domain, with the rest obtained from reference TRBV30 and TRBJ2-1, is as follows: SQTIHQWPATLVQPVGSPLSLECTVEGTSNPNLYWYRQAAGRGLQLLFYSVGIGQISSEVPQNLSASRPQDRQFILSSKKLLLSDSGFYLCAWSVGLAANEQFFGPGTRLTVL.

The V and J genes are TRBV29-1 and TRBJ1-3, with 9 bases aligning to TRBD1. V lost 4 bases, J lost 3 bases, and 10 bases stayed unmatched. Germline lookup yields CDR1 SQVTM and CDR2 ANQGSEA. The CDR3 is made up of 16 amino acids. The CDR3 DNA reads TGCAGCGTTGCCACCTTTACAGGGGGCTTTGGAAACACCATATATTTT. Translation gives CSVATFTGGFGNTIYF.